These 30 T cell receptor beta chains were sequenced from one sample in a study of Tregs in tolerant kidney transplant recipients. The protocol was immunoSEQ multiplex PCR, while the TCRdb copy is restricted to in-frame clones and leaves out a portion. The sample lists under 100,000 clones, around 90% occurring once. Input material: CD8+ T cells from blood. The origin of the receptors is a human donor in good health.

J is TRBJ2-3 and V is TRBV4-1; 11 bases fit TRBD1. Germline V gene lookup returns CDR1 MGHRA and CDR2 YSYEKL. This CDR3 contains 18 residues. With 2 bases clipped from V and 5 bases from J, the junction kept 12 bases outside the gene matches. In nucleotides, the CDR3 is TGCGCCAGCAGCCAACGTACATTCGGACAGGGGGCTGGAGATACGCAGTATTTT. Amino acids: CASSQRTFGQGAGDTQYF.

This chain joins TRBV6-5 and TRBJ2-7, with 7 bases that match TRBD1. The junction had 3 bases not matched to a gene; V was cut back by 8 bases and J by 2 bases. This CDR3 has 12 amino acids. Germline CDR1 MNHEY, CDR2 SVGAGI. The CDR3 spells CASDGTAYEQYF. In DNA form, the CDR3 reads TGTGCCAGCGATGGGACAGCCTACGAGCAGTACTTC.

This clone has a single count. The gene calls are TRBV7-3 and TRBJ1-6; D gene ambiguous. Germline V gene data show CDR1 as SGHTA and CDR2 as FQGTGA. The V gene lost 5 bases and the J gene lost 7 bases, with 9 bases spanning the gap. The CDR3 consists of 13 residues. CDR3 amino acids: CASSPGTNSPLHF. As DNA, the CDR3 is TGTGCCAGCAGCCCCGGTACCAATTCACCCCTCCACTTT.

V is TRBV5-1 and J is TRBJ2-1, with 11 nucleotides matching TRBD2. Germline lookup yields CDR1 SGHRS and CDR2 YFSETQ. After removal of 0 bases from V and 8 bases from J, the junction contained 10 bases not matched to a gene. The CDR3 runs to 17 residues. CDR3 sequence: CASSLVVAGGPPDEQFF. CDR3 DNA: TGCGCCAGCAGCTTGGTAGTAGCGGGAGGGCCGCCGGATGAGCAGTTCTTC.

The V call is TRBV27, the J call TRBJ2-3; D remains ambiguous. Germline V CDR1 and CDR2: MNHEY, SMNVEV (reference sequence). The CDR3 extends over 13 amino acids. V lost 3 bases and J lost 4, with 8 bases in between. CDR3 sequence reads: CASSFGSSDTQYF. CDR3 bases: TGTGCCAGCAGTTTCGGTAGTTCAGATACGCAGTATTTT.

To note about this clone: At one of its ends the junction is not consistent with the germline gene, which may arise from a read error. This chain links TRBV6-1 with TRBJ2-7, with D uncertain. Germline loops: CDR1 MNHNS, CDR2 SASEGT. The CDR3 is made up of 11 amino acids. The CDR3 is CAISGMHEQYF. As DNA, the CDR3 is TGTGCCATCAGTGGTATGCACGAGCAGTACTTC.

The rearrangement joins TRBV5-1 to TRBJ2-5, with D unresolved. The length of the CDR3 is 14 residues. Between the trimmed V and J ends, which lost 0 bases and 5 bases, there was a span of 11 bases. The germline gives CDR1 SGHRS, CDR2 YFSETQ. DNA of the CDR3: TGCGCCAGCAGCTTGGAACAACGGTGGGAGACCCAGTACTTC. Translated: CASSLEQRWETQYF.

The chain joins TRBV6-1 to TRBJ2-1; 10 bases fit TRBD1. Germline CDR1 MNHNS, CDR2 SASEGT. J gave up 5 bases and V 0 bases, and 7 bases lay outside the gene matches. This CDR3 has 17 amino acids. CDR3 region: CASSEAGWTGGNNEQFF. For the CDR3, the DNA is TGTGCCAGCAGTGAAGCGGGATGGACAGGGGGGAACAATGAGCAGTTCTTC.

The V call is TRBV7-9, the J call TRBJ2-7, with D uncertain. Germline CDR1 reads SEHNR; CDR2 reads FQNEAQ (reference sequence). Between the trimmed V and J ends, which lost 5 bases and 2 bases, there was a span of 10 bases. The CDR3 spans 13 residues. DNA of the CDR3: TGTGCCAGCAGCCGTGATTTAACCTACGAGCAGTACTTC. Translated, it gives CASSRDLTYEQYF.

The chain combines TRBV6-1 with TRBJ2-3, with D unresolved. There are 14 residues in the CDR3. Trimming took 5 bases from V and 2 from J, leaving 11 bases between them. CDR1 and CDR2 (germline): MNHNS, SASEGT. The CDR3 region is CASSKSGSTDTQYF. CDR3 DNA: TGTGCCAGCAGTAAGTCTGGATCCACAGATACGCAGTATTTT.

The CDR3 region is CASSLGSGRVSPLHF. DNA for the CDR3: TGTGCCAGCAGCTTGGGGTCAGGGAGGGTTTCACCCCTCCACTTT. The genes are TRBV5-6 and TRBJ1-6, with D possibly being TRBD1 (5 bases). CDR1 SGHDT and CDR2 YYEEEE come from the germline V gene. The CDR3 sequence is 15 residues long. Trimming stripped 0 bases from V and 9 bases from J, with 13 bases between.

CDR3 residues: CASSRLAGEGGQYF. The DNA for the CDR3 is TGTGCCAGCAGCCGACTAGCGGGAGAAGGAGGGCAGTACTTC. The genes are TRBV7-2 and TRBJ2-7, with 12 bases aligning to TRBD2. Germline V lookup: CDR1 SGHTA, CDR2 FQGNSA. The CDR3 sequence is 14 residues long. After removal of 5 bases from V and 9 bases from J, the junction contained 8 bases not matched to a gene. Together with reference TRBV7-2 and TRBJ2-7, the CDR3 gives the full variable domain: GAGVSQSPSNKVTEKGKDVELRCDPISGHTALYWYRQSLGQGLEFLIYFQGNSAPDKSGLPSDRFSAERTGGSVSTLTIQRTQQEDSAVYLCASSRLAGEGGQYFGPGTRLTVT.

The chain combines TRBV9 with TRBJ2-6; D not resolved. Per germline, CDR1 SGDLS and CDR2 YYNGEE. The CDR3 runs to 14 residues. V was pared by 4 bases and J by 1 base, with 6 bases between. The CDR3 protein is CASSPRSGANVLTF. DNA for the CDR3: TGTGCCAGCAGCCCCCGATCTGGGGCCAACGTCCTGACTTTC.

The V and J genes are TRBV10-3 and TRBJ2-7, with D possibly matching TRBD2 (6 bases). CDR1 is ENHRY and CDR2 is SYGVKD in the germline V gene. The V end lost 8 bases, the J end lost 3 bases, and 11 bases lay between the germline ends. This CDR3 is built from 12 residues. The CDR3 region has the DNA TGTGCCATCGGTCTCGGGGGCTACGAGCAGTACTTC. Encoded protein: CAIGLGGYEQYF.

In its sample, this clone was seen once. The rearrangement uses TRBV6-6 and TRBJ2-3; D is unclear. Germline values: CDR1 MNHNY, CDR2 SVGAGI (reference sequence). The CDR3 is 12 residues long. V lost 2 bases, J lost 6 bases, and 6 bases lay in between. Written as DNA, the CDR3 is TGTGCCAGCAGTTACGAGGTGGATACGCAGTATTTT. Protein sequence: CASSYEVDTQYF.

A single count supports this clone. V and J are TRBV7-9 and TRBJ2-5; D call uncertain. CDR3 length: 15 amino acids. Germline values: CDR1 SEHNR, CDR2 FQNEAQ (reference sequence). V lost 5 bases to trimming and J lost 4 bases, with 17 bases between them. For the CDR3, the DNA is TGTGCCAGCAGCCCCGCCGATGATAGAAGAGAGACCCAGTACTTC. Amino acid sequence: CASSPADDRRETQYF.

This chain links TRBV30 with TRBJ2-5; 7 bases agree with TRBD1. Germline V gene sequence: CDR1 GTSNPN, CDR2 SVGIG (reference sequence). The ends lost 3 bases at V and 4 bases at J; junction bases unmatched: 5. The CDR3 is 13 amino acids. The CDR3 coding sequence is TGTGCCTGGAGCCGGAGACAGGGAGAGACCCAGTACTTC. Protein: CAWSRRQGETQYF.

V is TRBV5-4 and J is TRBJ2-7, with D unclear. Germline V gene sequence: CDR1 SGHNT, CDR2 YYREEE (reference sequence). The V gene lost 7 bases and the J gene lost 5 bases, with 10 bases spanning the gap. The CDR3 length is 11 residues. This CDR3 is CASHTFNEQYF. DNA for the CDR3: TGTGCCAGCCACACCTTTAACGAGCAGTACTTC.

CDR3 DNA sequence: TGTGCCAGCAGTCCAAGGGGGGATGAGCAGTTCTTC. This translates into CASSPRGDEQFF. This rearrangement joins TRBV2 to TRBJ2-1; D may match TRBD1 or TRBD2 (6 bases each). V was shortened by 5 bases and J by 8 bases, with 10 bases between the two germline ends. Per the germline V gene, CDR1 is SNHLY and CDR2 is FYNNEI. This CDR3 is 12 amino acids long.

The rearrangement joins TRBV10-3 to TRBJ1-1, with D unclear. The CDR3 covers 15 residues. Trimming left V 2 bases short and J 0 bases short, with 10 bases between. Germline-derived CDR1 and CDR2 are ENHRY and SYGVKD. CDR3 protein: CAISEPSTMNTEAFF. CDR3 DNA sequence: TGTGCCATCAGTGAGCCCAGTACAATGAACACTGAAGCTTTCTTT.

The rearrangement links TRBV11-2 to TRBJ2-3; D might be TRBD1 (5 bases). In germline, CDR1 is SGHAT, CDR2 FQNNGV. Trimming cost V 3 bases and J 4 bases, with 17 bases left between them. The CDR3 sequence is 16 residues long. As DNA, the CDR3 is TGTGCCAGCAGCTTTTACAGGTCAGGGCTTGCAGATACGCAGTATTTT. Its translation: CASSFYRSGLADTQYF.

The rearrangement joins TRBV5-6 to TRBJ2-2; 10 bases align to TRBD2. The germline V gene encodes CDR1 SGHDT and CDR2 YYEEEE. J gave up 1 base and V 0 bases, and 3 bases lay outside the gene matches. The CDR3 is 17 amino acids. Written as DNA, the CDR3 is TGTGCCAGCAGCTTGGTTCTAGCGGGGGTGAACACCGGGGAGCTGTTTTTT. Translating it yields CASSLVLAGVNTGELFF.

The genes are TRBV7-6 and TRBJ2-1, with D perhaps matching TRBD2 (5 bases). Germline V gene data show CDR1 as SGHVS and CDR2 as FNYEAQ. Trimming took 6 bases from V and 8 from J, leaving 14 bases between them. This CDR3 comprises 13 residues. The CDR3 loop is CASRTPGYDEQFF. In nucleotides, the CDR3 is TGTGCCAGCAGAACGCCGGGGTACGATGAGCAGTTCTTC.

This sequence joins TRBV4-1 and TRBJ2-1; no firm D call. Germline CDR1 MGHRA, CDR2 YSYEKL. The V end lost 0 bases, the J end lost 7 bases, and 7 bases lay between the germline ends. The CDR3 loop spans 13 amino acids. In nucleotides, the CDR3 is TGCGCCAGCAGCCAAGATCTCGGTAATGAGCAGTTCTTC. This encodes CASSQDLGNEQFF.

V and J are TRBV4-2 and TRBJ2-2, with 10 bases aligning to TRBD2. The CDR3 is 17 residues long. V gave up 2 bases and J gave up 5 bases; unmatched junction bases: 8. Per germline, CDR1 LGHNA and CDR2 YNFKEQ. CDR3 DNA: TGTGCCAGCAGCCAATTTCTAGCGGGGGCTCCGACCGGGGAGCTGTTTTTT. Translation gives CASSQFLAGAPTGELFF.

J is TRBJ2-1 and V is TRBV29-1; 10 bases are shared with TRBD2. The CDR3 covers 15 residues. V shed 1 base, J shed 4 bases, and the junction held 4 bases outside the gene matches. Germline-derived CDR1 and CDR2 are SQVTM and ANQGSEA. The CDR3 spells CSVEGLAGAYNEQFF. The CDR3 DNA reads TGCAGCGTTGAAGGCCTAGCGGGGGCTTACAATGAGCAGTTCTTC.

The chain combines TRBV5-1 with TRBJ2-1; D not resolved. This CDR3 has 15 amino acids. Germline loops: CDR1 SGHRS, CDR2 YFSETQ. The V and J ends lost 0 bases and 7 bases respectively, with 14 bases between them. CDR3 region: CASSLAWQPGNEQFF. CDR3 nucleotide sequence: TGCGCCAGCAGCTTGGCCTGGCAGCCTGGTAATGAGCAGTTCTTC.

V is TRBV5-1 and J is TRBJ2-2, with 11 bases fitting TRBD1. CDR3 length: 17 amino acids. V lost 1 base and J lost 4; bases outside the gene matches: 6. Germline assignment: CDR1 SGHRS and CDR2 YFSETQ. This chain's CDR3 is CASSLPGQGVVTGELFF. The CDR3 DNA reads TGCGCCAGCAGCTTGCCGGGACAGGGGGTGGTCACCGGGGAGCTGTTTTTT.

CDR3 region: CAWSALGEKLFF. DNA for the CDR3: TGTGCCTGGAGTGCCCTAGGGGAAAAACTGTTTTTT. The chain couples TRBV30 to TRBJ1-4; D gene unclear. The CDR3 length is 12 residues. The germline gives CDR1 GTSNPN, CDR2 SVGIG (reference sequence). V gave up 1 base and J gave up 8 bases, with 8 bases separating them. Full variable domain (rest looked up from reference TRBV30 and TRBJ1-4): SQTIHQWPATLVQPVGSPLSLECTVEGTSNPNLYWYRQAAGRGLQLLFYSVGIGQISSEVPQNLSASRPQDRQFILSSKKLLLSDSGFYLCAWSALGEKLFFGSGTQLSVL.

This rearrangement joins TRBV12-1 to TRBJ1-6; TRBD1, the D gene given by the table, was not confirmed from the DNA. TRBV12-1 is listed as a pseudogene. The CDR3 runs to 17 residues. The CDR3: CASSFDGQGVSNSPLHF. In DNA, the CDR3 is TGTGCCAGCAGCTTTGACGGACAGGGGGTTTCCAATTCACCCCTCCACTTT.